The T cell receptor beta chain described here comes from a study of early T cells in non-severe SARS-CoV-2 infection. Germline V gene data show CDR1 as SQVTM and CDR2 as ANQGSEA. V dropped 3 bases and J dropped 2; count of bases not matched to a gene: 3. CDR3 length: 13 amino acids. Each single cDNA molecule received a unique molecular identifier. TCRdb analysed the 5' RACE reads with MiXCR anew, one entry per CDR3 protein. The sample contains roughly 90,000 distinct CDR3 sequences, over 12% of which appear only once. The sequenced sample consisted of whole blood. This TCR was sampled from an adult who was a healthcare worker with PCR-confirmed SARS-CoV-2 infection or an uninfected control (not recorded which). This chain connects TRBV29-1 to TRBJ2-7; 8 positions agree with TRBD1. This CDR3 reads CSVEGTGTYEQYF. The CDR3 DNA reads TGCAGCGTTGAGGGGACAGGAACCTACGAGCAGTACTTC.